This TCR beta chain emerged from a study of T cell repertoires in aging, cancer and after chemotherapy. This clonotype is deemed medium-sized (0.01 to 0.1%). Rearranged V-D-J TRB sequences were amplified with a mixed TRB-A/B primer pool. A single record per CDR3 protein comes from TCRdb applying MiXCR to the multiplex PCR reads. The table has roughly 4,100 distinct CDR3 sequences, 28% seen once. Germline V gene lookup returns CDR1 GTSNPN and CDR2 SVGIG (reference sequence). The CDR3 runs to 13 residues. The V segment lost 3 bases and the J segment 9 bases; nucleotides outside the gene matches: 4. Amplification of TCR beta used genomic DNA extracted from peripheral blood.

This receptor was taken from a human donor in good health. Sequenced sample: blood. V and J are TRBV30 and TRBJ1-6; 8 bases map to TRBD1. CDR3 residues: CAWSADRGSPLHF. The CDR3 DNA reads TGTGCCTGGAGCGCAGACAGGGGTTCACCCCTCCACTTT. The full variable domain, completed using reference TRBV30 and TRBJ1-6, is SQTIHQWPATLVQPVGSPLSLECTVEGTSNPNLYWYRQAAGRGLQLLFYSVGIGQISSEVPQNLSASRPQDRQFILSSKKLLLSDSGFYLCAWSADRGSPLHFGNGTRLTVT.